Below, 26 T cell receptor beta chains from the same sample are listed, as sequenced in a study of TIL therapy for anti-PD-1-resistant metastatic lung cancer. This was the immunoSEQ v3 assay. Only in-frame clones appear in the TCRdb table, and some are missing; sequencing was by immunoSEQ multiplex PCR. Of about 45,000 clones in the sample, 79% were seen once. Described time point: pre-treatment sample, taken before nivolumab and TIL therapy. This material consisted of blood, taken at baseline. These receptors were obtained from a man between 65 and 85 years old with non-small cell lung cancer.

The rearrangement links TRBV4-1 to TRBJ2-1; no definite D call. Looked up from germline, CDR1 is MGHRA and CDR2 is YSYEKL. The V and J ends lost 0 bases and 12 bases respectively, with 9 bases between them. There are 12 residues in the CDR3. CDR3 loop: CASSQDRDSQFF. CDR3 sequence (DNA): TGCGCCAGCAGCCAAGATAGGGATTCGCAGTTCTTC.

This clone was observed once. CDR3 nucleotide sequence: TGTGCCAGTAGTTCCTACAATGAGCAGTTCTTC. Protein sequence: CASSSYNEQFF. The chain couples TRBV19 to TRBJ2-1; D unresolved. V was shortened by 5 bases and J by 1 base, with 0 bases between the two germline ends. This CDR3 is 11 amino acids long. The germline gives CDR1 LNHDA, CDR2 SQIVND (reference sequence).

This clone was seen just once. This chain joins TRBV19 and TRBJ2-3, with 8 bases matching TRBD2. CDR1 LNHDA and CDR2 SQIVND come from the germline V gene (reference sequence). J lost 3 bases, V lost 4 bases, and 6 bases had no gene match. The CDR3 has 15 amino acids. The CDR3 sequence is CASSKAGVGTDTQYF. For the CDR3, the DNA is TGTGCCAGTAGTAAAGCGGGAGTTGGGACAGATACGCAGTATTTT.

Points on this clone: Within the sample, other DNA sequences also encode this same CDR3. The V and J genes are TRBV20-1 and TRBJ2-5; no clear D. The CDR3 covers 10 residues. CDR1 DFQATT and CDR2 SNEGSKA come from the germline V gene (reference sequence). The V end lost 5 bases, the J end lost 3 bases, and 4 bases lay between the germline ends. The CDR3 coding sequence is TGCAGTGCTGAGAAAGAGACCCAGTACTTC. This gives the protein CSAEKETQYF.

This rearrangement joins TRBV10-3 to TRBJ2-1; 7 bases map to TRBD1. The V gene end was trimmed by 11 bases and the J gene end by 7 bases; junction bases not matched to a gene: 5. The CDR3 has 11 residues. Germline values: CDR1 ENHRY, CDR2 SYGVKD. The chain's CDR3 is CALPQGNEQFF. In DNA form, the CDR3 reads TGTGCCCTACCACAGGGGAATGAGCAGTTCTTC.

The chain carries TRBV11-2 and TRBJ2-3; 8 bases line up with TRBD2. This CDR3 comprises 15 residues. V gave up 6 bases and J gave up 1 base; unmatched junction bases: 6. Germline CDR1 and CDR2: SGHAT and FQNNGV. Written as DNA, the CDR3 is TGTGCCAGCAGTTCCGGGACTAGACGCACAGATACGCAGTATTTT. Protein: CASSSGTRRTDTQYF.

The V call is TRBV28, the J call TRBJ2-7; tentative D call: TRBD1 (5 bases). The CDR3 is 14 residues long. V was cut by 3 bases and J by 0 bases, with 9 bases left in between. Germline V gene lookup returns CDR1 MDHEN and CDR2 SYDVKM. CDR3 sequence reads: CASSFTGYSYEQYF. In nucleotides, the CDR3 is TGTGCCAGCAGTTTTACAGGTTACTCCTACGAGCAGTACTTC.

The rearrangement joins TRBV7-3 to TRBJ2-1, with D possibly matching TRBD2 (6 bases). The CDR3 has 15 amino acids. CDR1 and CDR2 from the germline V gene are SGHTA and FQGTGA. Trimming shortened V by 2 bases and J by 4 bases, and 12 bases separated the two germline ends. CDR3 residues: CASSLSAGKYNEQFF. The CDR3 region has the DNA TGTGCCAGCAGCTTATCCGCGGGAAAGTACAATGAGCAGTTCTTC.

The rearrangement joins TRBV6-5 to TRBJ1-5; weak D call: TRBD1 (5 bases). The germline V and J ends were trimmed by 6 bases and 2 bases, with 8 bases remaining between them. Germline assignment: CDR1 MNHEY and CDR2 SVGAGI. CDR3 length equals 13 residues. As DNA, the CDR3 is TGTGCCAGCAGCCAGGGAGGCAATCAGCCCCAGCATTTT. Translating gives CASSQGGNQPQHF.

The sample holds a few counts of this clone. The rearrangement links TRBV19 to TRBJ1-5; D possibly corresponds to TRBD1 (6 bases). The CDR3 loop spans 14 amino acids. V was cut by 3 bases and J by 3 bases, with 9 bases left in between. Germline V gene lookup returns CDR1 LNHDA and CDR2 SQIVND (reference sequence). The DNA of the CDR3 is TGTGCCAGTAGTATTGGACAGATCAATCAGCCCCAGCATTTT. Its protein is CASSIGQINQPQHF.

The chain employs TRBV29-1 and TRBJ2-2; TRBD1 aligns across 8 bases. V gave up 6 bases and J gave up 6 bases; unmatched junction bases: 3. Germline CDR1 reads SQVTM; CDR2 reads ANQGSEA. The CDR3 spans 12 residues. CDR3 amino acids: CSVNRGSGELFF. CDR3 DNA sequence: TGCAGCGTCAACAGGGGGTCCGGGGAGCTGTTTTTT.

J is TRBJ2-7 and V is TRBV7-6; a possible D gene is TRBD1 (5 bases). This CDR3 is 17 amino acids long. The ends were cut back, 0 bases at V and 2 bases at J, with 17 bases in the middle. Germline values: CDR1 SGHVS, CDR2 FNYEAQ. DNA for the CDR3: TGTGCCAGCAGCTTAGCCCCGAAGGGGCCTTTACCCTACGAGCAGTACTTC. It yields the protein CASSLAPKGPLPYEQYF.

Written as DNA, the CDR3 is TGCAGCGCCCCGCGACAGGGGGGCACTGAAGCTTTCTTT. It codes for CSAPRQGGTEAFF. This rearrangement joins TRBV29-1 to TRBJ1-1; 9 nucleotides align to TRBD1. The germline V gene encodes CDR1 SQVTM and CDR2 ANQGSEA. CDR3 length equals 13 residues. V shed 7 bases, J shed 4 bases, and the junction held 7 bases outside the gene matches.

This rearrangement joins TRBV30 to TRBJ2-3; maybe TRBD1 (6 bases). Germline CDR1 is GTSNPN and CDR2 is SVGIG (reference sequence). Trimming cost V 0 bases and J 3 bases, with 10 bases left between them. The CDR3 runs to 14 residues. CDR3 DNA sequence: TGTGCCTGGAGTGTAGGGCAGGGGACAGATACGCAGTATTTT. Its translation is CAWSVGQGTDTQYF.

The rearrangement uses TRBV30 and TRBJ1-1; the D is unclear. The ends were cut back, 2 bases at V and 2 bases at J, with 12 bases in the middle. Per the germline V gene, CDR1 is GTSNPN and CDR2 is SVGIG (reference sequence). The CDR3 length is 14 residues. DNA of the CDR3: TGTGCCTGGAGTCTTAAAGGTCCAAACACTGAAGCTTTCTTT. Residues: CAWSLKGPNTEAFF.

This chain links TRBV7-9 with TRBJ2-1, with D perhaps TRBD2 (6 bases). V dropped 4 bases and J dropped 9 bases, with 22 bases sitting between them. This CDR3 contains 16 residues. Germline lookup yields CDR1 SEHNR and CDR2 FQNEAQ (reference sequence). In DNA form, the CDR3 reads TGTGCCAGCAGCTGGGGTTTGGTTATAGCGGTAGGTGAGCAGTTCTTC. It codes for CASSWGLVIAVGEQFF.

A single count supports this clone. The chain recombines TRBV28 with TRBJ2-7; D perhaps matches TRBD1 (8 bases). CDR1 and CDR2 (germline): MDHEN, SYDVKM. V was shortened by 7 bases and J by 3 bases, with 16 bases between the two germline ends. The CDR3 length is 14 residues. The CDR3 loop is CASNQNRGGYEQYF. The DNA of the CDR3 is TGTGCCAGCAATCAAAACAGGGGGGGCTACGAGCAGTACTTC.

This clone was counted a few times. The chain carries TRBV19 and TRBJ1-5; 9 bases agree with TRBD1. Germline CDR1 and CDR2: LNHDA and SQIVND (reference sequence). With 5 bases clipped from V and 7 bases from J, the junction kept 6 bases outside the gene matches. The CDR3 loop spans 14 amino acids. In DNA form, the CDR3 reads TGTGCCAGTAGTTCGGGACAGGGTGAACAGCCCCAGCATTTT. Translated, it gives CASSSGQGEQPQHF.

This chain uses TRBV7-2 with TRBJ2-1; 11 bases align to TRBD2. V lost 6 bases and J lost 3; bases outside the gene matches: 4. This CDR3 region has 15 residues. Per the germline V gene, CDR1 is SGHTA and CDR2 is FQGNSA. CDR3 nucleotide sequence: TGTGCCAGCAGGCTCGGGACTAGCGGCTACAATGAGCAGTTCTTC. Amino acid sequence: CASRLGTSGYNEQFF.

The chain carries TRBV10-3 and TRBJ2-7, with 12 nucleotides matching TRBD1. Germline loops: CDR1 ENHRY, CDR2 SYGVKD. V was pared by 6 bases and J by 4 bases, with 4 bases of the junction left unmatched. CDR3 length: 14 amino acids. This chain's CDR3 is CAISGTGGAYEQYF. CDR3 sequence (DNA): TGTGCCATCAGCGGGACAGGGGGCGCGTACGAGCAGTACTTC.

The genes are TRBV19 and TRBJ1-5; TRBD1 is a possible D gene (5 bases). V gave up 5 bases and J gave up 1 base, with 12 bases separating them. This CDR3 has 15 residues. Germline CDR1 is LNHDA and CDR2 is SQIVND (reference sequence). The chain's CDR3 is CASSHLRGSNQPQHF. In DNA form, the CDR3 reads TGTGCCAGTAGTCACCTTCGGGGGAGCAATCAGCCCCAGCATTTT.

The V gene is TRBV12-5, the J gene TRBJ2-7, with 10 nucleotides matching TRBD2. Germline lookup yields CDR1 LGHNT and CDR2 FRNRAP. The CDR3 is 16 amino acids. Losses at the gene ends were 5 bases for V and 4 bases for J; bases not matched to a gene: 11. CDR3: CASGPPGASGSYEQYF. CDR3 nucleotides: TGTGCTAGTGGTCCACCGGGGGCTAGCGGGAGTTACGAGCAGTACTTC.

This chain links TRBV5-6 with TRBJ2-1; 7 bases are shared with TRBD1. Germline V lookup: CDR1 SGHDT, CDR2 YYEEEE. The CDR3 loop spans 16 amino acids. V dropped 1 base and J dropped 2; count of bases not matched to a gene: 6. The DNA for the CDR3 is TGTGCCAGCAGCTTGCTAGGGGGCATCGCCTACAATGAGCAGTTCTTC. It yields the protein CASSLLGGIAYNEQFF. Full variable domain (rest looked up from reference TRBV5-6 and TRBJ2-1): DAGVTQSPTHLIKTRGQQVTLRCSPKSGHDTVSWYQQALGQGPQFIFQYYEEEERQRGNFPDRFSGHQFPNYSSELNVNALLLGDSALYLCASSLLGGIAYNEQFFGPGTRLTVL.

The rearrangement links TRBV27 to TRBJ1-1; possibly TRBD1 for D (5 bases). Germline CDR1 MNHEY, CDR2 SMNVEV (reference sequence). The CDR3 runs to 13 residues. Deletions cut 6 bases from V and 1 base from J, with 9 bases between. The CDR3 DNA follows: TGTGCCAGCAGAATTCAGGGGAACACTGAAGCTTTCTTT. Translated: CASRIQGNTEAFF.

This rearrangement joins TRBV5-1 to TRBJ2-2, with 9 bases matching TRBD1. This CDR3 is 15 amino acids long. With 4 bases clipped from V and 6 bases from J, the junction kept 7 bases outside the gene matches. CDR1 SGHRS and CDR2 YFSETQ come from the germline V gene. DNA of the CDR3: TGCGCCAGCAGCAGCCAGGGACAGGGAGCCGGGGAGCTGTTTTTT. Amino acid sequence: CASSSQGQGAGELFF.

The rearrangement joins TRBV7-3 to TRBJ2-3, with TRBD2 identical over 12 bases. The CDR3 contains 17 residues. The V and J ends lost 3 bases and 4 bases, in that order; junction bases with no gene match: 8. Looked up from germline, CDR1 is SGHTA and CDR2 is FQGTGA. The CDR3, as DNA: TGTGCCAGCAGCTTCCTAGCGGGAGGGGGAAGATCAGATACGCAGTATTTT. It translates to CASSFLAGGGRSDTQYF.